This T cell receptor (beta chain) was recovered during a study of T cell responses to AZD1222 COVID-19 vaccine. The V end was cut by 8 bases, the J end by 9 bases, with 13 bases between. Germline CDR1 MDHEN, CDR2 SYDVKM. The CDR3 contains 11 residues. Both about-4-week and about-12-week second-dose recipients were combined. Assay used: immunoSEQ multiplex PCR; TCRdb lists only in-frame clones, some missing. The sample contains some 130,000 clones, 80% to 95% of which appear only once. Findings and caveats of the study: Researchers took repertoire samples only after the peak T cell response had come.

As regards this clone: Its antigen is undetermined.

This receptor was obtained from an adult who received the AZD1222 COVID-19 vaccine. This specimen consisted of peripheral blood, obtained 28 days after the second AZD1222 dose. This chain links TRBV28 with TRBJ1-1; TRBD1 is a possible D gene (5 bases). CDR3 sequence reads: CASAHRGQAFF. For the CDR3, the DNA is TGTGCCAGCGCACATAGGGGTCAAGCTTTCTTT.